One sample yielded the 4 T cell receptor beta chains listed below, sequenced in a study of tumor-infiltrating lymphocytes in primary liver carcinoma. TCR beta cDNA came from about 500 ng total RNA, primed with a constant-region primer. Slightly modified ARM-PCR served as the procedure for the TCR beta libraries. These libraries came from three rounds of nested multiplex PCR. The first two PCR rounds used TRBV1-TRBV30 primers with a Cbeta primer, approximately 10 cycles each. Each CDR3 protein is one row after TCRdb ran MiXCR on the multiplex PCR reads. The sample carries roughly 100,000 distinct CDR3 sequences, roughly 85% recorded once. Between roughly 20 and 30 mg of unsorted bulk tissue served as the source from which RNA and DNA were co-extracted. The source material was liver tumor tissue from sampling region 3. Subset specified: tumor region T3, left-lateral pole. The receptors here all came from a man aged 40-55 years with primary liver carcinoma and hepatitis B virus infection.

About this clonotype: One junction end does not reproduce the germline sequence, and a read error may be involved. CDR3 amino acids: CASTTGTGPPLGKQPRHF. CDR3 coding DNA: TGTGCCAGCACCACCGGAACAGGGCCCCCTTTGGGCAAACAGCCCCGGCATTTT. The rearrangement joins TRBV25-1 to TRBJ1-5; D is perhaps TRBD1 (6 bases). Germline V CDR1 and CDR2: MGHDK, SYGVNS. The CDR3 loop spans 18 amino acids.

Note on this clonotype: One end of the junction does not line up with germline, which may come from a read error. The genes are TRBV24-1 and TRBJ2-3; 7 bases are shared with TRBD1. Germline CDR1 KGHDR, CDR2 SFDVKD. This CDR3 has 16 residues. The CDR3 loop is CATSDLAGGTTDKQYF. CDR3 nucleotide sequence: TGTGCCACCAGTGATTTGGCAGGGGGTACCACAGATAAGCAGTATTTT.

This chain links TRBV29-1 with TRBJ1-2; 9 positions agree with TRBD1. Germline CDR1 reads SQVTM; CDR2 reads ANQGSEA. The CDR3 covers 12 residues. CDR3 nucleotide sequence: TGCAGTGTTACAGGGGGCGCATATGGCTACACCTTC. It encodes CSVTGGAYGYTF.

This clonotype was found many times. V gene TRBV12-3 or TRBV12-4 combines with J gene TRBJ2-5; weak D call: TRBD1 (6 bases). V lost 5 bases and J lost 7, with 14 bases in between. The CDR3 loop spans 13 amino acids. The CDR3 sequence: CASSPDRFGTQYF. The CDR3 nucleotides read TGTGCCAGCAGTCCCGACAGGTTCGGGACCCAGTACTTC.